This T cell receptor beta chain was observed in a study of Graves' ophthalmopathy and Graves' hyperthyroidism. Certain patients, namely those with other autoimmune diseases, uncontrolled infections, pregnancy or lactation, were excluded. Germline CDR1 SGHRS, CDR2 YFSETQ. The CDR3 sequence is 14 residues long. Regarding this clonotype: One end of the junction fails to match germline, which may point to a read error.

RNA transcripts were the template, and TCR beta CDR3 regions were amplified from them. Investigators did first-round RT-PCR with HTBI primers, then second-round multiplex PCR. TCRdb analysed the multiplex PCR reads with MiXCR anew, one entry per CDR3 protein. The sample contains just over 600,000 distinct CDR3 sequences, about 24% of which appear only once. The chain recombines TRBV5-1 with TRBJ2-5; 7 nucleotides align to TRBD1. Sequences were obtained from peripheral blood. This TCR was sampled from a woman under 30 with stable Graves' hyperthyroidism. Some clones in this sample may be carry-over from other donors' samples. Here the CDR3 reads CASSLAPGGETKYF. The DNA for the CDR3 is TGCGCCAGCAGCTTGGCCCCAGGGGGAGAGACCAAGTACTTC.